Listed below are T cell receptor beta chains from one sample, sequenced in a study of OX40 agonist ivuxolimab in advanced cancers. The repertoire was sequenced with immunoSEQ multiplex PCR; TCRdb's copy has only in-frame clones and lacks some. The profile covers roughly 65,000 clones, with approximately 86% appearing a single time and about 4% taken by the ten largest. The specimen was CD4+ or CD8+ T cells sorted from blood, collected in a trial of the OX40 agonist ivuxolimab. The receptors stem from an adult with an advanced solid tumor such as melanoma, head and neck, liver or kidney cancer. Each CDR3 is given with its conserved first and last residue. A D gene is named only where the DNA matches it firmly. Clone size, where shown, is once, few, many, or a class for clones that have expanded.

J: TRBJ1-4; D: .; V: TRBV5-1; size: .; CDR3: CASSWEPQPSEKLFF; DNA: TGCGCCAGCAGCTGGGAGCCCCAACCGAGTGAAAAACTGTTTTTT
J: TRBJ2-3; D: .; V: TRBV5-1; size: .; CDR3: CASSKTDTQYF; DNA: TGCGCCAGCAGCAAAACAGATACGCAGTATTTT
J: TRBJ1-4; D: .; V: TRBV6-1; size: .; CDR3: CASSDRAQGGSGYEKLFF; DNA: TGTGCCAGCAGTGACAGGGCCCAGGGAGGGTCTGGGTATGAAAAACTGTTTTTT
J: TRBJ2-4; D: .; V: TRBV28; size: .; CDR3: CASCSGESAKNIQYF; DNA: TGTGCCAGTTGTTCAGGGGAATCGGCCAAAAACATTCAGTACTTC
J: TRBJ2-1; D: .; V: TRBV2; size: .; CDR3: CASRLEPDSYNEQFF; DNA: TGTGCCAGCAGGCTCGAGCCGGACAGCTACAATGAGCAGTTCTTC
J: TRBJ2-6; D: .; V: TRBV7-8; size: .; CDR3: CASSLGGFGANVLTF; DNA: TGTGCCAGCAGCTTAGGGGGTTTCGGGGCCAACGTCCTGACTTTC
J: TRBJ1-2; D: .; V: TRBV6-1; size: .; CDR3: CASSDWRTYGYTF; DNA: TGTGCCAGCAGTGACTGGCGGACGTATGGCTACACCTTC
J: TRBJ2-1; D: .; V: TRBV9; size: .; CDR3: CASSLDRGRQFF; DNA: TGTGCCAGCAGCTTGGACAGAGGACGGCAGTTCTTC
J: TRBJ2-1; D: .; V: TRBV18; size: .; CDR3: CASSTQSGANEQFF; DNA: TGTGCCAGCTCCACGCAATCCGGGGCCAATGAGCAGTTCTTC
J: TRBJ1-6; D: TRBD1; V: TRBV11-1; size: .; CDR3: CASSRGYGTGDSPLHF; DNA: TGTGCCAGCAGCCGCGGATACGGGACAGGGGACTCACCCCTCCACTTT
J: TRBJ1-2; D: .; V: TRBV19; size: .; CDR3: CASSGGNRVSGYTF; DNA: TGTGCCAGTAGTGGGGGAAACAGGGTTTCCGGCTACACCTTC
J: TRBJ2-1; D: TRBD2; V: TRBV7-2; size: few; CDR3: CASSLGASGRASQFF; DNA: TGTGCCAGCAGCTTAGGGGCTAGCGGGAGGGCCTCGCAGTTCTTC
J: TRBJ2-7; D: .; V: TRBV4-1; size: .; CDR3: CASSQDQYEQYF; DNA: TGCGCCAGCAGCCAAGATCAGTACGAGCAGTACTTC
J: TRBJ2-2; D: .; V: TRBV2; size: .; CDR3: CATGDFDTGELFF; DNA: TGTGCCACGGGGGACTTTGACACCGGGGAGCTGTTTTTT
J: TRBJ2-5; D: .; V: TRBV28; size: .; CDR3: CASSLNIKETQYF; DNA: TGTGCCAGCAGTTTAAACATTAAAGAGACCCAGTACTTC
J: TRBJ1-4; D: .; V: TRBV19; size: few; CDR3: CASGGRGGGEKLFF; DNA: TGTGCCAGTGGGGGTAGAGGCGGAGGGGAAAAACTGTTTTTT
J: TRBJ1-1; D: .; V: TRBV19; size: .; CDR3: CASSVQVMNTEAFF; DNA: TGTGCCAGTAGTGTACAGGTGATGAACACTGAAGCTTTCTTT